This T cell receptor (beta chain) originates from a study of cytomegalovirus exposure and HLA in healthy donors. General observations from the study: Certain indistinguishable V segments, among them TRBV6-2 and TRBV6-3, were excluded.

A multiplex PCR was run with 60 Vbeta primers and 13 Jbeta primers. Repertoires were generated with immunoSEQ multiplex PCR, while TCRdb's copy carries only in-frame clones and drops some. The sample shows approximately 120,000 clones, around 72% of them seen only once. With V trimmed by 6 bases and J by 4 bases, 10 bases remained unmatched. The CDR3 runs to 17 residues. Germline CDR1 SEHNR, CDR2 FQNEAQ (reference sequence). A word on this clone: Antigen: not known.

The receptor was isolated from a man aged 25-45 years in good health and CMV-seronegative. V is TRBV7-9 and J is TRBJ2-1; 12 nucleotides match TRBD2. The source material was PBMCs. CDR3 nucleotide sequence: TGTGCCAGCAGTATTCTCCTTACTAGCGGGGGGTACAATGAGCAGTTCTTC. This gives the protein CASSILLTSGGYNEQFF.